This T cell receptor (beta chain) comes out of a study of T cell responses to AZD1222 COVID-19 vaccine. Trimming at V came to 4 bases and at J to 8 bases, leaving 9 bases not matched to a gene. Germline V gives CDR1 ENHRY, CDR2 SYGVKD. The CDR3 is made up of 14 amino acids. Repertoires were generated with immunoSEQ multiplex PCR, while TCRdb's copy carries only in-frame clones and drops some. The sample shows more than 100,000 clones, approximately 90% of them seen only once. The sequence was obtained from an adult in good health. The sample here was peripheral blood, taken on day 0 of AZD1222 vaccination. The chain couples TRBV10-3 to TRBJ1-2; 8 bases map to TRBD1. The DNA of the CDR3 is TGTGCCATCAGTGTTGACAGGGGTTGGCAAGGCTACACCTTC. This codes for CAISVDRGWQGYTF.